This is a list of T cell receptor beta chains from one sample in a study of blood T cell repertoires in COVID-19. Profiled with immunoSEQ multiplex PCR; TCRdb holds only in-frame clones, not every one. The sample holds some 83,000 clones, more than 65% seen once. Material for sequencing was peripheral blood. Receptors originate from a man over 45 with acute or convalescent COVID-19. The CDR3 runs from the conserved cysteine through the conserved F or W. D genes are given only for firm matches. Clone size is shown for a subset of rows, as once, few, many or a class of expanded clone.

TGCGCCAGCAGCCCCGGACAGGGCGGGACTGAAGCTTTCTTT	CASSPGQGGTEAFF	once	TRBV4-1	TRBJ1-1	TRBD1
TGTGCCAGCAGCGTAGCTCGCAGGGGGCGGGAGACCCAGTACTTC	CASSVARRGRETQYF	-	TRBV9	TRBJ2-5	TRBD1
TGTGCCAGCAGCGAGGGGACAGGGGATAGAATAAACATTCAGTACTTC	CASSEGTGDRINIQYF	once	TRBV9	TRBJ2-4	TRBD1
TGTGCCAGCAGTATCGGCCCCGGGACAGGAGTGAACACTGAAGCTTTCTTT	CASSIGPGTGVNTEAFF	-	TRBV28	TRBJ1-1	TRBD1
TGTGCCAGCAGCTCCTCGACAGGGAACAATGAAAAACTGTTTTTT	CASSSSTGNNEKLFF	-	TRBV7-2	TRBJ1-4	TRBD1
TGTGCCAGCATTCATATCAAGAGAGTTATTAGAGGGAACACTGAAGCTTTCTTT	CASIHIKRVIRGNTEAFF	few	TRBV2	TRBJ1-1	-
TGTGCCAGTAGCGACAGGGGGCTTTACACCGGGGAGCTGTTTTTT	CASSDRGLYTGELFF	few	TRBV19	TRBJ2-2	TRBD1
TGTGCCAGCAGCACCGGACTAGCGGGGGCCAGCACAGATACGCAGTATTTT	CASSTGLAGASTDTQYF	-	TRBV7-2	TRBJ2-3	TRBD2
TGCGCCAGCAGCGATAACGGGGGGTACTATGGCTACACCTTC	CASSDNGGYYGYTF	-	TRBV5-1	TRBJ1-2	-
TGTGCCAGCAGTTCTCAGGTGGTTCGCTACACCTTC	CASSSQVVRYTF	-	TRBV6-6	TRBJ1-2	-
TGTGCCAGCAGCCGGGGGGGCAGCTTATACGAGCAGTACTTC	CASSRGGSLYEQYF	-	TRBV7-2	TRBJ2-7	TRBD2
TGCGCCAGCAGCCACCCTATAACCCACGAGCAGTACTTC	CASSHPITHEQYF	few	TRBV5-1	TRBJ2-7	-
TGTGCCAGCAGTTTCGACAGAAGCTCCTACGAGCAGTACTTC	CASSFDRSSYEQYF	-	TRBV6-5	TRBJ2-7	-
TGTGCCAGCAGCTTAGACAGCTACGAGCAGTACTTC	CASSLDSYEQYF	-	TRBV11-2	TRBJ2-7	-
TGTGCCAGTAGTTTACCGGACAGGGCTTTGGCTTTCTTT	CASSLPDRALAFF	few	TRBV19	TRBJ1-1	TRBD1
TGCGCCAGCAGCCATGCCCGACTCCGGGACAGGGGGATGAACACTGAAGCTTTCTTT	CASSHARLRDRGMNTEAFF	-	TRBV4-1	TRBJ1-1	TRBD1
TGTGCCAGCAGTTTAGAACAGACTGAAGCTTTCTTT	CASSLEQTEAFF	-	TRBV28	TRBJ1-1	-
TGCGCCAGCAGCCAAGTGGGACAGAGGGGCCCGATTAAAAACACTGAAGCTTTCTTT	CASSQVGQRGPIKNTEAFF	-	TRBV4-1	TRBJ1-1	TRBD1
TGTGCCAGCAGTTCGGTGGAAGCGGATCAGCCCCAGCATTTT	CASSSVEADQPQHF	-	TRBV6-2/TRBV6-3	TRBJ1-5	-
TGTGCCAGTACCCCCGGTAGCGGTTCATTCACCGGGGAGCTGTTTTTT	CASTPGSGSFTGELFF	-	TRBV19	TRBJ2-2	-
TGTGCCAGCAGCTTGGATCCTTCCCGCAATGAGCAGTTCTTC	CASSLDPSRNEQFF	-	TRBV5-6	TRBJ2-1	-
TGTGCCAGCAGGTCGGCGGTAGGGGGAGGCAATCAGCCCCAGCATTTT	CASRSAVGGGNQPQHF	once	TRBV2	TRBJ1-5	-
TGTGCCAGCAGTCGGGACAGCTCTGGAAACACCATATATTTT	CASSRDSSGNTIYF	-	TRBV7-2	TRBJ1-3	TRBD1
TGTGCCAGCAGCCTAGAGAGGAGTTCCTACAATGAGCAGTTCTTC	CASSLERSSYNEQFF	-	TRBV3-1/TRBV3-2	TRBJ2-1	-
TGTGCCAGCAGCGTCTCGGACAGACTTAATGAAAAACTGTTTTTT	CASSVSDRLNEKLFF	-	TRBV7-7	TRBJ1-4	-
TGTGCCATCAGTGTTACCACCCTAGGGGGCGGTGCCACAGATACGCAGTATTTT	CAISVTTLGGGATDTQYF	-	TRBV10-3	TRBJ2-3	TRBD1
TGTGCCAGCAGCCCCCGGAGGGCAGGGGGCTCGCTAAAGATCTATGAGCAGTTCTTC	CASSPRRAGGSLKIYEQFF	-	TRBV9	TRBJ2-1	TRBD1
TGTGCCAGCAGGGAGGGGGCTGGAAACACCGGGGAGCTGTTTTTT	CASREGAGNTGELFF	-	TRBV2	TRBJ2-2	-
TGCAGTGCTAGTTCGGGACTGTACGACAATCAGCCCCAGCATTTT	CSASSGLYDNQPQHF	-	TRBV20-1	TRBJ1-5	-
TGTGCCAGCAGTGAAGTCGACCCCCACAGTACGGGGGGTGAAAAACTGTTTTTT	CASSEVDPHSTGGEKLFF	-	TRBV6-1	TRBJ1-4	-
TGTGCCAGCAGCCTTCTCCGCGGGGGGCCCCACACTGAAGCTTTCTTT	CASSLLRGGPHTEAFF	once	TRBV11-3	TRBJ1-1	-
TGTGCCTGGAGTGTACCGGGAAAGTACGAGCAGTACTTC	CAWSVPGKYEQYF	-	TRBV30	TRBJ2-7	-
TGCGCCAGCAGCCACCAGACTAGCGGGAGGGTGGCAGATACGCAGTATTTT	CASSHQTSGRVADTQYF	-	TRBV4-3	TRBJ2-3	TRBD2
TGTGCCAGCAGCTCCGGGACAGTAATGAACGGACTGTTTTTT	CASSSGTVMNGLFF	-	TRBV11-3	TRBJ1-4	TRBD1
TGTGCCAGCTATGGGACAGGGGAAGAGACCCAGTACTTC	CASYGTGEETQYF	-	TRBV6-6	TRBJ2-5	TRBD1
TGTGCCAGCAGTTACTTCGGGAACACCGGGGAGCTGTTTTTT	CASSYFGNTGELFF	-	TRBV6-2/TRBV6-3	TRBJ2-2	-
TGTGCCAGCAGCCCCGGGACAGTTAATTCACCCCTCCACTTT	CASSPGTVNSPLHF	-	TRBV27	TRBJ1-6	TRBD1
TGCGCCAGCAGCAAGGACAGAGCGGGCTACACCTTC	CASSKDRAGYTF	-	TRBV5-1	TRBJ1-2	-
TGTGCCAGCAGTTTATTAGGGGTCTCTTACAATGAGCAGTTCTTC	CASSLLGVSYNEQFF	-	TRBV27	TRBJ2-1	-
TGCGCCAGCAGCCAAGATGGAGTCTATGGCTACACCTTC	CASSQDGVYGYTF	-	TRBV4-3	TRBJ1-2	-
TGCGCCAGCAGCCAAGGACTAGCGGTAACCTACGAGCAGTACTTC	CASSQGLAVTYEQYF	-	TRBV4-1	TRBJ2-7	TRBD2
TGTGCCAGCAGGAACCTACAGGTAAACTACGAGCAGTACTTC	CASRNLQVNYEQYF	-	TRBV6-5	TRBJ2-7	-
TGTGCCAGCAGCGTAGGACTGAACTCCTACGAGCAGTACTTC	CASSVGLNSYEQYF	-	TRBV9	TRBJ2-7	-
TGTGCCAGCAGCTTACATGCGGGGAACACTGAAGCTTTCTTT	CASSLHAGNTEAFF	few	TRBV7-3	TRBJ1-1	-
TGTGCCAGCAGCCCTTGGGACAGGGCTGACGAGCAGTACTTC	CASSPWDRADEQYF	-	TRBV11-1	TRBJ2-7	TRBD1
TGTGCCAGCAGCCATGGAGACAGGGGGAGAGGACAGCCCCAGCATTTT	CASSHGDRGRGQPQHF	-	TRBV3-1/TRBV3-2	TRBJ1-5	TRBD1
TGTGCCAGCAGTTTAACGGGACTCCACTCCTACGAGCAGTACTTC	CASSLTGLHSYEQYF	-	TRBV28	TRBJ2-7	-
TGTGCCAGCAGTAGCTCACGGAATCAGCCCCAGCATTTT	CASSSSRNQPQHF	-	TRBV27	TRBJ1-5	-
TGCGCCAGCAGGCAAACGGGAGGGGTAGATACGCAGTATTTT	CASRQTGGVDTQYF	-	TRBV5-1	TRBJ2-3	TRBD2
TGTGCCAGCAGCTTACAGGAAGGTCTCGGCCTAGCCAAAAACATTCAGTACTTC	CASSLQEGLGLAKNIQYF	-	TRBV7-2	TRBJ2-4	-
TGTGCCTGGACCCCCCGGTCAGGTTCCCCTAACTATGGCTACACCTTC	CAWTPRSGSPNYGYTF	-	TRBV30	TRBJ1-2	-
TGTGCCAGCTCACCTGGGGGCCTTGAGCAGTACTTC	CASSPGGLEQYF	-	TRBV18	TRBJ2-7	-
TGTGCCACTGAGCCGGGACTAAGCCCGTTCTTC	CATEPGLSPFF	-	TRBV10-3	TRBJ2-1	TRBD2
TGTGCCAGCAGCCCAAAGGGGTCTCGGGAGACCCAGTACTTC	CASSPKGSRETQYF	once	TRBV7-3	TRBJ2-5	-
TGCGCCAGCAGCTTGGGACAGGGCTCCTACAATGAGCAGTTCTTC	CASSLGQGSYNEQFF	-	TRBV5-1	TRBJ2-1	TRBD1
TGTGCCAGCAGCATGGGGCCTTGGAACACTGAAGCTTTCTTT	CASSMGPWNTEAFF	-	TRBV7-2	TRBJ1-1	-
TGTGCCAGCAGCCAAGGGCGGCTCCGCCCCGAGCAGTACTTC	CASSQGRLRPEQYF	-	TRBV3-1/TRBV3-2	TRBJ2-7	-
TGTGCCAGCAGCCAACAGGGGGCTGGAAACACCATATATTTT	CASSQQGAGNTIYF	-	TRBV9	TRBJ1-3	TRBD1